This paragraph reports one TCR beta chain. The data belong to a study of blood T cell repertoires in COVID-19. Germline V gene lookup returns CDR1 MNHEY and CDR2 SMNVEV (reference sequence). The CDR3 spans 17 residues. V shed 7 bases and J shed 1 base, with 21 bases lying between them. Clones were sequenced by immunoSEQ multiplex PCR, and TCRdb holds only the in-frame ones, with some missing. Of about 240,000 clones listed, 70% to 90% are singletons. J is TRBJ2-3 and V is TRBV27; D may be TRBD2 (5 bases). The sequence came from a woman aged 40 to 50 who had recovered from COVID-19. The sample taken for sequencing was peripheral blood. The CDR3 loop is CASTPLGRAGRTDTQYF. Written as DNA, the CDR3 is TGTGCCAGCACCCCCCTAGGGCGGGCCGGACGCACAGATACGCAGTATTTT.